This T cell receptor beta chain was retrieved from a study of early T cells in non-severe SARS-CoV-2 infection. Study-level findings and limits: VDJdb-based annotation leaned toward anti-spike CD8 responses and missed private and CD4 specificities.

TCRdb passed the 5' RACE reads through MiXCR, listing each CDR3 protein once. The data show about 26,000 distinct CDR3 sequences, 4.5% to 6% seen once. V was shortened by 6 bases and J by 4 bases, with 12 bases between the two germline ends. The CDR3 is 14 amino acids. The table lists this clonotype with a few counts. No antigen is known for it. This chain connects TRBV12-3 or TRBV12-4 to TRBJ1-4; tentatively, D is TRBD1 (5 bases). The source of this sequence is an adult who was a healthcare worker with PCR-confirmed SARS-CoV-2 infection or an uninfected control (not recorded which). Specimen: whole blood. The CDR3 bases are TGTGCCAGCAGCTCGTGGGGGGGTAATGAAAAACTGTTTTTT. Translating it yields CASSSWGGNEKLFF.